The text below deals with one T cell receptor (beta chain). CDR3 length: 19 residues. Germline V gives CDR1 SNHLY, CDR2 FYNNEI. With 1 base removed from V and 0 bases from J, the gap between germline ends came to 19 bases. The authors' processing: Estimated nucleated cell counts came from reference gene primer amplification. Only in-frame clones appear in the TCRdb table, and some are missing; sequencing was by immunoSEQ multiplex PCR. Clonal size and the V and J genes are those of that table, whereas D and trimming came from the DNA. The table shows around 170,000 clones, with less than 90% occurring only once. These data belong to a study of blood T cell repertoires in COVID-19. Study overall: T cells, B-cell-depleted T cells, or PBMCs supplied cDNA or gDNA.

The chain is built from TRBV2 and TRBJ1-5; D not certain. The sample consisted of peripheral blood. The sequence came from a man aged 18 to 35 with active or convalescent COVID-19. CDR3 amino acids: CASSEGRRRGPYSNQPQHF. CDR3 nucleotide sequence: TGTGCCAGCAGTGAAGGGAGACGCCGAGGTCCTTATAGCAATCAGCCCCAGCATTTT. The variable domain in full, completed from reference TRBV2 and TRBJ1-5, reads EPEVTQTPSHQVTQMGQEVILRCVPISNHLYFYWYRQILGQKVEFLVSFYNNEISEKSEIFDDQFSVERPDGSNFTLKIRSTKLEDSAMYFCASSEGRRRGPYSNQPQHFGDGTRLSIL.